This TCR beta chain was sequenced in a study of response to subunit inactivated influenza vaccine. Germline V lookup: CDR1 SGHRS, CDR2 YFSETQ. The germline V and J ends were trimmed by 4 bases and 5 bases, with 19 bases remaining between them. This CDR3 has 16 residues. In TCRdb, the RT-PCR reads were re-called with MiXCR into one record per CDR3 protein. The table has about 540,000 distinct CDR3 sequences, around a quarter seen once. These data also featured in a second study, about T cells expressing NK-cell markers. That paper notes: The authors made TCR beta cDNA libraries by 5'RACE template switching. This switching added a universal primer site and UMIs. In sorted CD3+CD56+NKG2C+, CD3+CD56+NKG2C- and CD3+CD56-NKG2C+ T cells, TCR beta repertoires were obtained. Dominant NKG2C+ clonotypes were found to form about 1.0-8% of CD8+ T cells in six donors. What remained unclear was the HCMV specificity of expanded NKG2C+ T cell clones.

The receptor was isolated from a man aged 45-65 years who received an inactivated influenza vaccine. This chain links TRBV5-1 with TRBJ2-1; tentative D call: TRBD1 (5 bases). The starting material was CD4+ T cells sorted from PBMCs, obtained 12 days after vaccination. DNA for the CDR3: TGCGCCAGCAGCCGACGCCCAGGGTTGAGAGACAATGAGCAGTTCTTC. Amino acid sequence: CASSRRPGLRDNEQFF.